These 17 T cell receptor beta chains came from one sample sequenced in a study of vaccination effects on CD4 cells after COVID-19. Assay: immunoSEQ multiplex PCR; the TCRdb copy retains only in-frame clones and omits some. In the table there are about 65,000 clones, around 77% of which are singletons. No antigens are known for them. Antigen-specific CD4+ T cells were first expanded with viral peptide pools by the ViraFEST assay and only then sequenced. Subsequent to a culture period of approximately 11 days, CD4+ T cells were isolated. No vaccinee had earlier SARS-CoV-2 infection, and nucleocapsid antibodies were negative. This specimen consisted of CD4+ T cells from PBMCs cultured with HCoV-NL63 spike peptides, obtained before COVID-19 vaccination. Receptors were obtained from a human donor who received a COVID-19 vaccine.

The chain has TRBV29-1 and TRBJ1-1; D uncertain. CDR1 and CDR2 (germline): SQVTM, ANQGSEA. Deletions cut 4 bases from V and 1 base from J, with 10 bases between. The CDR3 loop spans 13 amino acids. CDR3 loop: CSVVAQPNTEAFF. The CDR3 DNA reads TGCAGCGTTGTCGCACAGCCGAACACTGAAGCTTTCTTT.

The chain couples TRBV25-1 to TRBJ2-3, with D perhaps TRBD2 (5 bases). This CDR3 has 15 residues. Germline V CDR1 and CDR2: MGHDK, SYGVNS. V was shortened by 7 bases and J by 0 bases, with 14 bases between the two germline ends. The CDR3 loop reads CASKSRGESTDTQYF. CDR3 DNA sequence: TGTGCCAGCAAATCCCGGGGAGAGAGCACAGATACGCAGTATTTT.

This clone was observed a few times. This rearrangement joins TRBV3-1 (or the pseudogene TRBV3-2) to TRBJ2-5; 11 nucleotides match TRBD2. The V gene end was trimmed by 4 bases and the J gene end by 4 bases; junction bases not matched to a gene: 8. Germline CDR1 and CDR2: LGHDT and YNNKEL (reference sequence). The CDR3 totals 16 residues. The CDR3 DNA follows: TGTGCCAGCAGCCCCCTCCTAGCGGGGGGCTCAGAGACCCAGTACTTC. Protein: CASSPLLAGGSETQYF.

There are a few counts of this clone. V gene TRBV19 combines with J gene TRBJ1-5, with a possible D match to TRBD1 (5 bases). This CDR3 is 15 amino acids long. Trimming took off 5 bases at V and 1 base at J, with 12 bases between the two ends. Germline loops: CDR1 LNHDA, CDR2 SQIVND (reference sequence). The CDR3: CASSGRAFSNQPQHF. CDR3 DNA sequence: TGTGCCAGTAGTGGCAGGGCGTTCAGCAATCAGCCCCAGCATTTT.

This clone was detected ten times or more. CDR3 sequence reads: CASRPGQGSGGYTF. DNA for the CDR3: TGTGCCAGCAGGCCGGGACAGGGATCTGGAGGCTACACCTTC. This rearrangement joins TRBV25-1 to TRBJ1-2, with 9 positions matching TRBD1. The CDR3 spans 14 residues. CDR1 is MGHDK, CDR2 SYGVNS, per germline. The junction had 10 bases not matched to a gene; V was cut back by 6 bases and J by 8 bases.

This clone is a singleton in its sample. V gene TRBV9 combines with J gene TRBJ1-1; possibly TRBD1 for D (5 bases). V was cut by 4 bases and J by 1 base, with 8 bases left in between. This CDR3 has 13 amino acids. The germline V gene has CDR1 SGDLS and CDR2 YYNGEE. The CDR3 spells CASSSTGNTEAFF. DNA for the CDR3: TGTGCCAGCAGCAGTACAGGGAACACTGAAGCTTTCTTT.

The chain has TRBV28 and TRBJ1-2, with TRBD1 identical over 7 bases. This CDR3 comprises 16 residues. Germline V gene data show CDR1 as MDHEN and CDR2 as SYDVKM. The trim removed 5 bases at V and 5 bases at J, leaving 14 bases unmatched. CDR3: CASSEQGRARGYGYTF. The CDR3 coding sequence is TGTGCCAGCAGTGAACAGGGGCGCGCGCGTGGGTATGGCTACACCTTC.

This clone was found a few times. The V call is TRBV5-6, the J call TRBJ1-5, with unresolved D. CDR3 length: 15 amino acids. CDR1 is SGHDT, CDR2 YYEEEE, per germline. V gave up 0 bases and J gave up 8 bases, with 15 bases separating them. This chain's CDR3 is CASSLGMRAPEPQHF. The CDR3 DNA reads TGTGCCAGCAGCTTGGGGATGCGGGCGCCGGAGCCCCAGCATTTT.

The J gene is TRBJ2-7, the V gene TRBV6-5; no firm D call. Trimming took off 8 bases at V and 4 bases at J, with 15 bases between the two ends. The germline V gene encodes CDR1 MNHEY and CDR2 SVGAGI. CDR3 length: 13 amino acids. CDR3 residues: CASSRAKGYEQYV. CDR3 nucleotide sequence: TGTGCCAGCTCGCGCGCCAAAGGTTACGAGCAGTACGTC.

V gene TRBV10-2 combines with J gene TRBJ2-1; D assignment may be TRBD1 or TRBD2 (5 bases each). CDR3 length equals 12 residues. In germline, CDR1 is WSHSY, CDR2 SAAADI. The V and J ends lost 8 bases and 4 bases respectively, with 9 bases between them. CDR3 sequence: CASGTGYNEQFF. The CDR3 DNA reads TGCGCCAGCGGGACGGGTTACAATGAGCAGTTCTTC.

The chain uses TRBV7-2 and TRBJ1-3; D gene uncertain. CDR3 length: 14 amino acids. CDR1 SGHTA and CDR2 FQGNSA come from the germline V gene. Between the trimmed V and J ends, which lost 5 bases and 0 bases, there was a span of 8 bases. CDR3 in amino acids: CASSLTPSGNTIYF. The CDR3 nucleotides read TGTGCCAGCAGCCTGACACCCTCTGGAAACACCATATATTTT.

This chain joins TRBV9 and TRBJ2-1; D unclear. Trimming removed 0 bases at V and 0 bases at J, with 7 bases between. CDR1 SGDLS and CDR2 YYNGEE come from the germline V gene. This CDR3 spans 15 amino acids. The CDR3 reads CASSVEQSSYNEQFF. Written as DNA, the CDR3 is TGTGCCAGCAGCGTAGAACAGAGCTCCTACAATGAGCAGTTCTTC.

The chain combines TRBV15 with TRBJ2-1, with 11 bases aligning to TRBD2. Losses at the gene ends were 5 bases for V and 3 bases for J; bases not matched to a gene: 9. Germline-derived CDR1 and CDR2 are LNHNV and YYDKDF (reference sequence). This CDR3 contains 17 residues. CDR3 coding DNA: TGTGCCACCAGCGCTCCCGGGACTAGCGGTGACTACAATGAGCAGTTCTTC. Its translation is CATSAPGTSGDYNEQFF.

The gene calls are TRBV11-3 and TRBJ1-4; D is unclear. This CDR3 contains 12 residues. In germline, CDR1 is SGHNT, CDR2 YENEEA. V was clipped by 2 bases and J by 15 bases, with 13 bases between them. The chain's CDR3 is CASSLILREMFF. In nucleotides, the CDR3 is TGTGCCAGCAGCTTAATTTTACGGGAGATGTTTTTT.

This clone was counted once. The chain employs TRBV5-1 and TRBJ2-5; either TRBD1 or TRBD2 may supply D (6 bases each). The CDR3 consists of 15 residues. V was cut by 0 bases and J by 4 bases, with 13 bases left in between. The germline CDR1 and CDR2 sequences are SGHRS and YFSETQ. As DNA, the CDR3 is TGCGCCAGCAGCTTGGGATCCGGGGGCCGAGAGACCCAGTACTTC. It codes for CASSLGSGGRETQYF.

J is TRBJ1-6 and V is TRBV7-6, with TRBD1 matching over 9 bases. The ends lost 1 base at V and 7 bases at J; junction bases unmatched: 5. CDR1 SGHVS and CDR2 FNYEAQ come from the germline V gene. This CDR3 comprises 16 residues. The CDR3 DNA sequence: TGTGCCAGCAGCTTAGGTCCCGGACAGGGGAATTCACCCCTCCACTTT. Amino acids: CASSLGPGQGNSPLHF.

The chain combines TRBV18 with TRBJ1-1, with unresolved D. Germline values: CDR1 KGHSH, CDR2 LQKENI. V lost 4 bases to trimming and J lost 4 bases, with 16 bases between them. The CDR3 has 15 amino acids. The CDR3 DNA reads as TGTGCCAGCTCACATGATTCGGACTTCGTCACTGAAGCTTTCTTT. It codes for CASSHDSDFVTEAFF.